Sequencing of this TCR beta chain was carried out in a study of shared T cell receptors in the human thymus. Sequencing used immunoSEQ multiplex PCR; TCRdb keeps in-frame clones, though not all of them. The sample lists roughly 500,000 clones; more than 75% were seen once. Trimming cost V 6 bases and J 7 bases, with 10 bases left between them. This CDR3 is 12 amino acids long. Germline V gives CDR1 MNHNS, CDR2 SASEGT. These data were also filed under a second study, of human thymus T cells. Per that study: The related literature has documented a marked overlap of thymic repertoires among unrelated individuals.

The rearrangement joins TRBV6-1 to TRBJ2-1; TRBD1 might be the D (5 bases). This TCR was recovered from a boy less than two years old with a congenital heart defect. Sequencing was performed on thymocytes. The CDR3 sequence is CASSLDRNEQFF. CDR3 in DNA: TGTGCCAGCAGCCTAGACAGAAATGAGCAGTTCTTC.